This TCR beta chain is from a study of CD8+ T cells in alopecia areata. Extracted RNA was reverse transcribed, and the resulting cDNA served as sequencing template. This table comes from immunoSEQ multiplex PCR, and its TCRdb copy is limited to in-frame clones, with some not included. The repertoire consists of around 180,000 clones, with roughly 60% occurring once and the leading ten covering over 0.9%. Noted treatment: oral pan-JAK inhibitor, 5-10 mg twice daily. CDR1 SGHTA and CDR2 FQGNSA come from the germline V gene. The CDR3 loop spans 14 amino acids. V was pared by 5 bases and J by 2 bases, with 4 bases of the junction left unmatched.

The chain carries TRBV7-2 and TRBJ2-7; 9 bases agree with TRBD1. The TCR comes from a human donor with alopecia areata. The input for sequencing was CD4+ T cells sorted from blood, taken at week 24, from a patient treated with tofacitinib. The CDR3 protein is CASSAGQGPYEQYF. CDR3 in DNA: TGTGCCAGCAGCGCCGGACAGGGGCCCTACGAGCAGTACTTC. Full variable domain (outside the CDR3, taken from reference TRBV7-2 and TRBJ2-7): GAGVSQSPSNKVTEKGKDVELRCDPISGHTALYWYRQSLGQGLEFLIYFQGNSAPDKSGLPSDRFSAERTGGSVSTLTIQRTQQEDSAVYLCASSAGQGPYEQYFGPGTRLTVT.